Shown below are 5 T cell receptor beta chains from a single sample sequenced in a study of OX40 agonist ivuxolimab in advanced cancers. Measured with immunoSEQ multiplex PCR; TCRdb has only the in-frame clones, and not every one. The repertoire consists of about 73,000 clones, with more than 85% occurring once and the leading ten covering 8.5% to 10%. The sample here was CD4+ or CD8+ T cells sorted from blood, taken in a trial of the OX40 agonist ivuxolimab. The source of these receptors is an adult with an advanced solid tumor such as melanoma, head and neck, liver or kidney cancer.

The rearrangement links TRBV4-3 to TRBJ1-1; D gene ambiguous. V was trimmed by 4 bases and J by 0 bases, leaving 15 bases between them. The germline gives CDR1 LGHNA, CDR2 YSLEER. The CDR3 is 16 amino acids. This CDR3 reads CASSPGRTLLNTEAFF. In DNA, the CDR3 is TGCGCCAGCAGCCCCGGAAGAACACTCCTGAACACTGAAGCTTTCTTT.

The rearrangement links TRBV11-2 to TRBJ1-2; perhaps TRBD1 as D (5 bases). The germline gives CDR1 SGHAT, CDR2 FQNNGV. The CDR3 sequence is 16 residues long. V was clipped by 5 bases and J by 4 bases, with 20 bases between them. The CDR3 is CASSPTAGATLYGYTF. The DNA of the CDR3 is TGTGCCAGCAGCCCGACCGCCGGGGCCACCCTCTATGGCTACACCTTC.

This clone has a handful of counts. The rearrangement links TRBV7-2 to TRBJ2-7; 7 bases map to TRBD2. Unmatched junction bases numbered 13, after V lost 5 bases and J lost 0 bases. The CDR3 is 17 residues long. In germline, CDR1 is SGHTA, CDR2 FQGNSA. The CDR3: CASSPSSGGSTSYEQYF. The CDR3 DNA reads TGTGCCAGCAGCCCCAGTTCGGGGGGATCTACCTCCTACGAGCAGTACTTC.

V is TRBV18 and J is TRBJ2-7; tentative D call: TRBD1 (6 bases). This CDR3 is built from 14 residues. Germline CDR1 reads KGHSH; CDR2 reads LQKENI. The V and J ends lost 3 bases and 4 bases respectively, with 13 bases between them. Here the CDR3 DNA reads TGTGCCAGCTCACCGGAAACAGGGCATTACGAGCAGTACTTC. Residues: CASSPETGHYEQYF.

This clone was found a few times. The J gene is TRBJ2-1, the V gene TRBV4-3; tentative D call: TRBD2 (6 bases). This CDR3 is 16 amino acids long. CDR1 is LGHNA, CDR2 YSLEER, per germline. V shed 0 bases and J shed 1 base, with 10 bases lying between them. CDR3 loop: CASSQDLGTSYNEQFF. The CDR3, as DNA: TGCGCCAGCAGCCAAGATCTTGGGACTTCCTACAATGAGCAGTTCTTC.